This T cell receptor beta chain was retrieved from a study of HIV-infected patients and healthy controls. Trimming left V 0 bases short and J 4 bases short, with 10 bases between. Germline-derived CDR1 and CDR2 are SGDLS and YYNGEE. The CDR3 has 15 amino acids. TCRdb independently ran MiXCR on the 5' RACE reads; one entry per CDR3 protein. The sample yields some 70,000 distinct CDR3 sequences, 15% to 20% seen once. The specimen was CD4+ T cells from blood. The V and J genes are TRBV9 and TRBJ2-2, with a weak D call TRBD1 (5 bases). The TCR was taken from a human donor in good health. CDR3 nucleotide sequence: TGTGCCAGCAGCGTAGGGGGCCAGGGCACCGGGGAGCTGTTTTTT. Its protein is CASSVGGQGTGELFF. Supplemented by reference TRBV9 and TRBJ2-2, the full variable domain reads DSGVTQTPKHLITATGQRVTLRCSPRSGDLSVYWYQQSLDQGLQFLIQYYNGEERAKGNILERFSAQQFPDLHSELNLSSLELGDSALYFCASSVGGQGTGELFFGEGSRLTVL.